This T cell receptor (beta chain) was sequenced for a study of monozygotic twins with cystic fibrosis. Study outcomes and limitations: V usage most resembled the co-twin in 13 of 16 pairs. Clonality was generally low (median roughly 0.0095), higher in the most severe patients. Unrelated CF individuals shared fewer identical clonotypes than monozygotic CF twins. No link emerged between shared CDR3 counts and age, concordance or severity.

Generated by immunoSEQ multiplex PCR, the TCRdb table keeps only in-frame clones and is missing some. This table holds 20,000 or so clones, approximately 97% found once. The length of the CDR3 is 16 residues. V was pared by 3 bases and J by 7 bases, with 6 bases of the junction left unmatched. Germline V gene sequence: CDR1 SGHDN, CDR2 FVKESK. As to this clone: Its matching antigen is unknown.

The chain has TRBV14 and TRBJ2-1; the match to TRBD2 covers 13 bases. The sequence was obtained from a woman aged 25 to 39 with cystic fibrosis. Sequencing was carried out using blood. CDR3 sequence: CASSQTSGGQWNEQFF. CDR3 DNA: TGTGCCAGCAGCCAGACTAGCGGGGGGCAATGGAATGAGCAGTTCTTC.